The rows below give T cell receptor beta chains drawn from one sample of a study of patients and donors after allogeneic stem cell transplantation. TCRdb itself ran the RT-PCR reads through MiXCR, one entry per CDR3 protein. There are tens of thousands of distinct CDR3 sequences in the sample; around 5% occur only once, and 2.6% lies in the top ten. The specimen sequenced was blood, either unsorted or a sorted T cell fraction (not recorded which). Source of these receptors: a human donor who was either an allogeneic HSCT recipient or a stem cell or donor lymphocyte infusion donor (not recorded which). It is not recorded whose cells these are; they may come from a transplant donor. The CDR3 runs from the conserved cysteine through the conserved F or W. Fields, in order: V gene, J gene, D gene, clone size, CDR3 DNA, CDR3 protein. A D gene is named only where the DNA matches it firmly. Size is omitted from some rows. Given values are once, few, many or a class for expanded clones.

V: TRBV4-2; J: TRBJ2-5; D: -; size: -; DNA: TGTGCCAGCAGTCAAGCCCTCGACAGCCAAGAGACCCAGTACTTC; CDR3: CASSQALDSQETQYF
V: TRBV27; J: TRBJ2-7; D: TRBD2; size: -; DNA: TGTGCCAGCAGTTCCCTAGCGGGAGGGCCCTCTGGAGAGCAGTACTTC; CDR3: CASSSLAGGPSGEQYF
V: TRBV12-3/TRBV12-4; J: TRBJ2-7; D: TRBD2; size: many; DNA: TGTGCCAGCAGTTTAGGCAGGGAGGGCGAGCAGTACTTC; CDR3: CASSLGREGEQYF
V: TRBV24-1; J: TRBJ2-7; D: -; size: many; DNA: TGTGCCACCAGTGAGGGGGAAAAGCAGTACTTC; CDR3: CATSEGEKQYF
V: TRBV14; J: TRBJ2-1; D: -; size: -; DNA: TGTGCCAGCAGCCAAAGGGACCGACAGGCGTACAATGAGCAGTTCTTC; CDR3: CASSQRDRQAYNEQFF
V: TRBV4-2; J: TRBJ2-5; D: -; size: -; DNA: TGTGCCAGCAGCCAAGATGATGGCTTCGCTAGCCAAGAGACCCAGTACTTC; CDR3: CASSQDDGFASQETQYF
V: TRBV19; J: TRBJ2-4; D: -; size: many; DNA: TGTGCCAGTAGTATAGGCGGCAGGGGAGGAAACATTCAGTACTTC; CDR3: CASSIGGRGGNIQYF
V: TRBV5-1; J: TRBJ1-1; D: TRBD1; size: many; DNA: TGCGCCAGCAGCCCGGACAGGGGTAGCACTGAAGCTTTCTTT; CDR3: CASSPDRGSTEAFF
V: TRBV20-1; J: TRBJ2-7; D: -; size: many; DNA: TGCAGTGCAACAAACTTGGACAGCGATTCCGAGCAGTACTTC; CDR3: CSATNLDSDSEQYF
V: TRBV12-3/TRBV12-4; J: TRBJ2-1; D: TRBD2; size: many; DNA: TGTGCCAGCACTCCTCGACTAGCGGGGGTTAATGAGCAGTTCTTC; CDR3: CASTPRLAGVNEQFF
V: TRBV18; J: TRBJ1-1; D: TRBD1; size: -; DNA: TGTGCCAGCTCACCACCGGGGATTGGACAGGGTGCTGAAGCTTTCTTT; CDR3: CASSPPGIGQGAEAFF
V: TRBV3-1; J: TRBJ2-1; D: TRBD2; size: few; DNA: TGTGCCAGCAGCCAAGAGCTAGCGGGAGGGGCCCTCGGTGAGCAGTTCTTC; CDR3: CASSQELAGGALGEQFF
V: TRBV10-3; J: TRBJ1-1; D: -; size: medium-sized; DNA: TGTGCCATCAGTGTGGACAATGATGTAGCTTTCTTT; CDR3: CAISVDNDVAFF
V: TRBV19; J: TRBJ2-1; D: -; size: few; DNA: TGTGCCAGTACGCCCTTCGGGCAGGCCCTTCTCTCCTACAATGAGCAGTTCTTC; CDR3: CASTPFGQALLSYNEQFF
V: TRBV12-3/TRBV12-4; J: TRBJ2-7; D: -; size: many; DNA: TGTGCCAGCAGAGGGAGTGAGGGCCGGAGGGAGCAGTACTTC; CDR3: CASRGSEGRREQYF
V: TRBV5-1; J: TRBJ2-5; D: TRBD1; size: -; DNA: TGCGCCAGCAGCTTGGACGCAGGGGGTCCGGCTCAAGAGACCCAGTACTTC; CDR3: CASSLDAGGPAQETQYF
V: TRBV20-1; J: TRBJ2-7; D: TRBD1; size: few; DNA: TGCAGTGCTAGAGGACATTCAGGGGGCGCGAGCCACGAGCAGTACTTC; CDR3: CSARGHSGGASHEQYF
V: TRBV28; J: TRBJ1-2; D: -; size: few; DNA: TGTGCCAGCAGTTACAGGGATTCCGAAGGCTACACCTTC; CDR3: CASSYRDSEGYTF
V: TRBV5-1; J: TRBJ2-1; D: TRBD2; size: many; DNA: TGCGCCAGCACCACCGGGACTAGCGGGGGGGACTTTAAGTTCTTC; CDR3: CASTTGTSGGDFKFF
V: TRBV6-1; J: TRBJ2-7; D: TRBD2; size: few; DNA: TGTGCCAGCAGCAGAACGGCTAGCGGGACCTTCTCCTACGAGCAGTACTTC; CDR3: CASSRTASGTFSYEQYF
V: TRBV4-2; J: TRBJ2-3; D: TRBD2; size: many; DNA: TGTGCCAGCAGCCAAGCCCCGGGACTAGCAGCAGATACGCAGTATTTT; CDR3: CASSQAPGLAADTQYF
V: TRBV5-1; J: TRBJ2-7; D: TRBD2; size: many; DNA: TGCGCCAGCAGCGACACTAGCGGATCTACCTACGAGCAGTACTTC; CDR3: CASSDTSGSTYEQYF
V: TRBV5-1; J: TRBJ1-2; D: TRBD1; size: -; DNA: TGCGCCAGCAGCTTTGAGGGACAGGGGTATGGCTACACCTTC; CDR3: CASSFEGQGYGYTF
V: TRBV29-1; J: TRBJ2-5; D: -; size: few; DNA: TGCAGTTCCTTGGGCGGAGGGGGAGAAAGTTGGACCCAGTACTTC; CDR3: CSSLGGGGESWTQYF
V: TRBV5-1; J: TRBJ2-1; D: -; size: many; DNA: TGCGCCAGCAGCTTTATTGTGGGTCATGAGCAGTTCTTC; CDR3: CASSFIVGHEQFF
V: TRBV6-1; J: TRBJ2-2; D: TRBD1; size: few; DNA: TGTGCCGGGGACAGGGGAAACACCGGGGAGCTGTTTTTT; CDR3: CAGDRGNTGELFF
V: TRBV28; J: TRBJ1-4; D: TRBD1; size: -; DNA: TGTGCCAGCAGTTCACCGGGACAGGGGTATGGCGAAAAACTGTTTTTT; CDR3: CASSSPGQGYGEKLFF
V: TRBV28; J: TRBJ1-5; D: -; size: few; DNA: TGTGCCAGCAGATCAAGCCCCCACAGGGCGGAAGGCAATCAGCCCCAGCATTTT; CDR3: CASRSSPHRAEGNQPQHF
V: TRBV6-1; J: TRBJ1-1; D: -; size: many; DNA: TGTGCCAGCAGTGAAAGTCATTACTGGAACACTGAAGCTTTCTTT; CDR3: CASSESHYWNTEAFF
V: TRBV3-1; J: TRBJ1-6; D: -; size: few; DNA: TGTGCCAGCAGCCAAGTGGCTAATTCACCCCTCCACTTT; CDR3: CASSQVANSPLHF
V: TRBV2; J: TRBJ2-5; D: -; size: many; DNA: TGTGCCAGCATCGAGCAGCCCCAAGAGACCCAGTACTTC; CDR3: CASIEQPQETQYF
V: TRBV27; J: TRBJ1-5; D: -; size: many; DNA: TGTGCCAGCAGCAGGGACGGTCTCAATCAGCCCCAGCATTTT; CDR3: CASSRDGLNQPQHF
V: TRBV30; J: TRBJ2-2; D: -; size: many; DNA: TGTGCCTGGAGCCGGAACTGGGGGGCAGGGAGCGCCGGGGAGCTGTTTTTT; CDR3: CAWSRNWGAGSAGELFF
V: TRBV6-1; J: TRBJ1-4; D: TRBD1; size: many; DNA: TGTGCCAGCAGTACCCAGACAGGGGGAAATGAAAAACTGTTTTTT; CDR3: CASSTQTGGNEKLFF
V: TRBV12-3/TRBV12-4; J: TRBJ2-2; D: TRBD2; size: many; DNA: TGTGCCACCCAGGGAAGGACTAGCGGGGGGCTAAACACCGGGGAGCTGTTTTTT; CDR3: CATQGRTSGGLNTGELFF
V: TRBV5-1; J: TRBJ2-5; D: TRBD1; size: many; DNA: TGCGCCAGCAGCTTGTATGGACAGGGAGAAGAGACCCAGTACTTC; CDR3: CASSLYGQGEETQYF
V: TRBV6-1; J: TRBJ2-7; D: TRBD2; size: -; DNA: TGTGCCAGCAGGATGGGACTAGCGGGAGCGACGGGCTACGAGCAGTACTTC; CDR3: CASRMGLAGATGYEQYF
V: TRBV6-1; J: TRBJ2-6; D: -; size: many; DNA: TGTGCCAGCACCCCAGGGAAGGCTGGGGCCAACGTCCTGACTTTC; CDR3: CASTPGKAGANVLTF
V: TRBV7-9; J: TRBJ1-6; D: TRBD1; size: many; DNA: TGTGCCAGCAGCTTGAGGACAGGGGGTCGTAATTCACCCCTCCACTTT; CDR3: CASSLRTGGRNSPLHF
V: TRBV19; J: TRBJ1-1; D: TRBD1; size: many; DNA: TGTGCCAGTAGTAGGACAGGGGAGGCTGAAGCTTTCTTT; CDR3: CASSRTGEAEAFF
V: TRBV20-1; J: TRBJ2-7; D: -; size: -; DNA: TGCAGCGCTTCCACAGGCCCTAACGAGCAGTACTTC; CDR3: CSASTGPNEQYF
V: TRBV5-1; J: TRBJ2-7; D: TRBD1; size: many; DNA: TGCGCCAGCAGCTTGGAAGGGACAGGGGGCTCCTACGAGCAGTACTTC; CDR3: CASSLEGTGGSYEQYF
V: TRBV5-5; J: TRBJ2-4; D: -; size: few; DNA: TGTGCCAGCAGCTTGGGGGGCTCCAAAAACATTCAGTACTTC; CDR3: CASSLGGSKNIQYF
V: TRBV20-1; J: TRBJ2-1; D: -; size: many; DNA: TGCAGTGCTAGAGGACAGAGGCGCTCCTACAATGAGCAGTTCTTC; CDR3: CSARGQRRSYNEQFF
V: TRBV14; J: TRBJ2-7; D: TRBD1; size: many; DNA: TGTGCCAGCAGCCATCCGGGACAGGGTACCGAGCAGTACTTC; CDR3: CASSHPGQGTEQYF
V: TRBV20-1; J: TRBJ1-2; D: TRBD1; size: medium-sized; DNA: TGCAGTGCCACGCCGGGACAGGGGGCATCCTATGGCTACACCTTC; CDR3: CSATPGQGASYGYTF
V: TRBV15; J: TRBJ2-1; D: -; size: many; DNA: TGTGCCACCAGCAGAGATCCCCGATTCACTATATACAATGAGCAGTTCTTC; CDR3: CATSRDPRFTIYNEQFF
V: TRBV7-9; J: TRBJ2-1; D: TRBD1; size: many; DNA: TGTGCCAGCAGCAACCGGGGACAGGATTTTAACAATGAGCAGTTCTTC; CDR3: CASSNRGQDFNNEQFF
V: TRBV27; J: TRBJ1-5; D: -; size: -; DNA: TGTGCCAGCAGTTCGGGACAATTGTACGAACAGCCCCAGCATTTT; CDR3: CASSSGQLYEQPQHF
V: TRBV18; J: TRBJ2-2; D: -; size: many; DNA: TGTGCCAGCTCACCAAGCACAGGGACCACCGGGGAGCTGTTTTTT; CDR3: CASSPSTGTTGELFF
V: TRBV4-1; J: TRBJ1-2; D: -; size: many; DNA: TGCGCCAGCAGCCAAGCCTGGAGCTACACCTTC; CDR3: CASSQAWSYTF
V: TRBV5-1; J: TRBJ2-3; D: TRBD1; size: few; DNA: TGCGCCAGCAGCCCACGAACAGGGGGAGATACGCAGTATTTT; CDR3: CASSPRTGGDTQYF
V: TRBV7-8; J: TRBJ2-1; D: -; size: many; DNA: TGTGCCAGCAGCTTCGCTGGAGGGACACTATCCCCCAATGAGCAGTTCTTC; CDR3: CASSFAGGTLSPNEQFF
V: TRBV7-2; J: TRBJ2-1; D: -; size: many; DNA: TGTGCCAGCAGCCCGAAGGGGGTGGGGGGTGTTGAGCAGTTCTTC; CDR3: CASSPKGVGGVEQFF